The 10 T cell receptor beta chains presented below share a single source sample, sequenced in a study of CD8+ T cells in alopecia areata. As for treatment: oral pan-JAK inhibitor, 5-10 mg twice daily. Sequencing relied on a cDNA template that was reverse transcribed from extracted RNA. Sequenced by immunoSEQ multiplex PCR; TCRdb stores in-frame clones only, minus some. The sample includes about 170,000 clones, 50% to 75% seen only once; the top ten take 16%. The sample consisted of CD4+ T cells sorted from blood, taken at approximately week 56, from a patient treated with tofacitinib. The receptor set was obtained from a human donor with alopecia areata.

The rearrangement uses TRBV5-1 and TRBJ2-3; weak D call: TRBD2 (6 bases). Trimming left V 4 bases short and J 0 bases short, with 12 bases between. CDR1 is SGHRS and CDR2 is YFSETQ in the germline V gene. The CDR3 consists of 15 residues. CDR3 sequence reads: CASSTAGQSTDTQYF. CDR3 in DNA: TGCGCCAGCAGCACGGCGGGGCAAAGCACAGATACGCAGTATTTT.

The table lists this clone with a few counts. V gene TRBV7-9 combines with J gene TRBJ1-5; 9 bases fit TRBD1. The CDR3 spans 13 residues. V was clipped by 4 bases and J by 7 bases; unmatched bases: 2. Germline V gene sequence: CDR1 SEHNR, CDR2 FQNEAQ (reference sequence). CDR3 in amino acids: CASSWTGDQPQHF. The CDR3 DNA follows: TGTGCCAGCAGCTGGACAGGGGACCAGCCCCAGCATTTT. Supplemented by reference TRBV7-9 and TRBJ1-5, the full variable domain reads DTGVSQNPRHKITKRGQNVTFRCDPISEHNRLYWYRQTLGQGPEFLTYFQNEAQLEKSRLLSDRFSAERPKGSFSTLEIQRTEQGDSAMYLCASSWTGDQPQHFGDGTRLSIL.

The chain is built from TRBV7-9 and TRBJ2-4; D remains unclear. The ends were cut back, 1 base at V and 8 bases at J, with 12 bases in the middle. The CDR3 is made up of 14 amino acids. The germline V gene encodes CDR1 SEHNR and CDR2 FQNEAQ (reference sequence). CDR3 in amino acids: CASSLERMVDIQYF. The CDR3, as DNA: TGTGCCAGCAGCTTAGAACGGATGGTCGACATTCAGTACTTC.

The chain recombines TRBV9 with TRBJ1-6; D is uncertain. V was clipped by 0 bases and J by 6 bases, with 7 bases between them. The germline V gene encodes CDR1 SGDLS and CDR2 YYNGEE. CDR3 length: 14 residues. The CDR3 DNA sequence: TGTGCCAGCAGCGTAGCGGAGGTTAATTCACCCCTCCACTTT. Translated: CASSVAEVNSPLHF.

The chain uses TRBV29-1 and TRBJ2-7; 10 nucleotides match TRBD1. The CDR3 covers 14 residues. In germline, CDR1 is SQVTM, CDR2 ANQGSEA. After removal of 4 bases from V and 2 bases from J, the junction contained 5 bases not matched to a gene. The CDR3 here is CSVAPGQGPYEQYF. DNA for the CDR3: TGCAGCGTTGCCCCGGGACAGGGGCCCTACGAGCAGTACTTC.

The CDR3 sequence is CALGTANTEAFF. The CDR3 coding sequence is TGTGCCCTAGGGACAGCGAACACTGAAGCTTTCTTT. This sequence joins TRBV30 and TRBJ1-1; 7 bases match TRBD1. V was pared by 8 bases and J by 1 base, with 4 bases of the junction left unmatched. Germline V CDR1 and CDR2: GTSNPN, SVGIG (reference sequence). The CDR3 runs 12 residues.

This clone has just a few counts. This chain connects TRBV7-2 to TRBJ2-5; D remains ambiguous. The germline V and J ends were trimmed by 8 bases and 4 bases, with 20 bases remaining between them. CDR1 is SGHTA, CDR2 FQGNSA, per germline. The CDR3 spans 15 residues. Here the CDR3 DNA reads TGTGCCAGCGGCCCAATGGGGTATTCGGGAGAGACCCAGTACTTC. It encodes CASGPMGYSGETQYF.

V is TRBV28 and J is TRBJ1-5; TRBD1 agrees at 7 bases. CDR3 length: 15 residues. V trimming: 6 bases; J trimming: 4 bases; junction bases outside the gene matches: 9. Germline V gene sequence: CDR1 MDHEN, CDR2 SYDVKM. The CDR3, as DNA: TGTGCCAGCAGCCCGCAGGGGGGAAGGAATCAGCCCCAGCATTTT. This encodes CASSPQGGRNQPQHF.

The chain uses TRBV7-7 and TRBJ2-5; TRBD2 agrees at 9 bases. The CDR3 runs to 15 residues. CDR1 and CDR2 from the germline V gene are SSHAT and FNYEAQ (reference sequence). The V segment lost 0 bases and the J segment 5 bases; nucleotides outside the gene matches: 4. As DNA, the CDR3 is TGTGCCAGCAGCTTAGCCGGGACTAGCTTTGAGACCCAGTACTTC. Its translation: CASSLAGTSFETQYF.

The rearrangement links TRBV5-6 to TRBJ2-7; D call uncertain. With 0 bases removed from V and 5 bases from J, the gap between germline ends came to 6 bases. Germline CDR1 is SGHDT and CDR2 is YYEEEE. The CDR3 covers 12 residues. DNA of the CDR3: TGTGCCAGCAGCTTGGATCTAAACGAGCAGTACTTC. It is translated as CASSLDLNEQYF.